The sequence of this T cell receptor (beta chain) was determined in a study of cytomegalovirus exposure and HLA in healthy donors. The CDR3 consists of 14 residues. The germline gives CDR1 SGDLS, CDR2 YYNGEE. V was shortened by 6 bases and J by 0 bases, with 13 bases between the two germline ends. The PCR ran on 60 Vbeta and 13 Jbeta primers. Assay: immunoSEQ multiplex PCR; the TCRdb copy retains only in-frame clones and omits some. The table has about 120,000 clones, roughly 14% seen once. The chain links TRBV9 to TRBJ2-7; TRBD1 is a possible D gene (6 bases). The sequence was obtained from a woman in her late teens or twenties in good health and CMV-seronegative. Input material: PBMCs. CDR3 amino acids: CASNPGANSYEQYF. CDR3 bases: TGTGCCAGCAACCCAGGGGCCAACTCCTACGAGCAGTACTTC.